The 2 T cell receptor beta chains in this list originate from one sample, sequenced in a study of beta chain features in type 1 diabetes. Sequenced material consisted of expressed TCRB transcripts (all of the isolated RNA was reverse transcribed). Sequenced by immunoSEQ multiplex PCR; TCRdb stores in-frame clones only, minus some. The profile shows 65,000 to 100,000 clones, 25% to 35% of them singletons. The sample comprised stem cell memory CD4+ T cells from blood. All receptors come from a woman younger than 35 in good health.

Worth noting for this clone: A junction end diverges from the germline sequence, so it may reflect a read error. This chain's CDR3 is CSVQDTGTGGSYGYTF. The CDR3 DNA is TGCAGCGTTCAAGACACAGGGACAGGGGGGAGCTATGGCTACACCTTC. This chain connects TRBV29-1 to TRBJ1-2; the match to TRBD1 covers 11 bases. CDR1 and CDR2 (germline): SQVTM, ANQGSEA. This CDR3 is 16 amino acids long.

The CDR3, as DNA: TGTGCCAGCAGGGAACAGGGGTCTGGAAACACCATATATTTT. This gives the protein CASREQGSGNTIYF. V is TRBV6-6 and J is TRBJ1-3, with 7 bases identical to TRBD1. There are 14 residues in the CDR3. Germline loops: CDR1 MNHNY, CDR2 SVGAGI (reference sequence). J was trimmed by 1 base and V by 6 bases; bases with no gene match: 3.